These 21 T cell receptor beta chains originate from one sample sequenced in a study of blood T cell repertoires in COVID-19. The protocol was immunoSEQ multiplex PCR, while the TCRdb copy is restricted to in-frame clones and leaves out a portion. The top ten hold approximately 9.3% of the sample, which has roughly 370,000 clones, 80% to 90% seen once. The sequenced material came from PBMCs or T cells enriched from blood (not recorded which). These receptors were taken from a woman in her fifties or sixties who had recovered from COVID-19.

The chain employs TRBV5-5 and TRBJ1-2, with 8 positions matching TRBD1. From germline, CDR1 is SGHKS and CDR2 YYEKEE (reference sequence). The trim removed 4 bases at V and 3 bases at J, leaving 2 bases unmatched. CDR3 length: 13 residues. The CDR3 spells CASSQTGDYGYTF. CDR3 coding DNA: TGTGCCAGCAGCCAGACAGGGGACTATGGCTACACCTTC.

This chain connects TRBV27 to TRBJ1-6; D may be TRBD1 (5 bases). Germline V gene lookup returns CDR1 MNHEY and CDR2 SMNVEV (reference sequence). The length of the CDR3 is 14 residues. The V end lost 5 bases, the J end lost 8 bases, and 13 bases lay between the germline ends. CDR3 sequence (DNA): TGTGCCAGCAGTCCTACGGGGGTTTATTCACCCCTCCACTTT. Its translation: CASSPTGVYSPLHF.

This clone was counted a few times. V gene TRBV6-2 or TRBV6-3 combines with J gene TRBJ1-5; D unclear. Germline values: CDR1 MNHEY, CDR2 SVGEGT. This CDR3 region has 12 residues. Trimming took 5 bases from V and 11 from J, leaving 13 bases between them. This CDR3 reads CASSHERRSQHF. The CDR3 DNA reads as TGTGCCAGCAGTCATGAACGGCGGTCCCAGCATTTT.

The V and J genes are TRBV5-1 and TRBJ2-3; D may be TRBD1 (5 bases). Germline lookup yields CDR1 SGHRS and CDR2 YFSETQ. The ends were cut back, 2 bases at V and 0 bases at J, with 7 bases in the middle. This CDR3 region has 14 residues. This chain's CDR3 is CASSLQASTDTQYF. Written as DNA, the CDR3 is TGCGCCAGCAGCTTACAGGCAAGCACAGATACGCAGTATTTT.

Only one count was recorded for this clone. The V call is TRBV2, the J call TRBJ1-3, with TRBD1 matching over 7 bases. V gave up 6 bases and J gave up 0 bases; unmatched junction bases: 8. Germline CDR1 SNHLY, CDR2 FYNNEI. CDR3 length: 16 residues. The CDR3 is CASRTDRASSGNTIYF. CDR3 nucleotides: TGTGCCAGCAGGACCGACAGGGCAAGCTCTGGAAACACCATATATTTT.

This chain connects TRBV3-1 (or the pseudogene TRBV3-2) to TRBJ1-2, with 7 positions matching TRBD1. Trimming cost V 9 bases and J 6 bases; bases outside gene matches: 13. Per germline, CDR1 LGHDT and CDR2 YNNKEL (reference sequence). The CDR3 is made up of 14 amino acids. The CDR3, as DNA: TGTGCCAGGAACACAGGGGATGGGCCTAATGGCTACACCTTC. It yields the protein CARNTGDGPNGYTF.

The chain has TRBV25-1 and TRBJ1-2; 8 nucleotides align to TRBD1. Germline V gives CDR1 MGHDK, CDR2 SYGVNS. This CDR3 has 15 amino acids. Trimming cost V 2 bases and J 5 bases; bases outside gene matches: 7. This chain's CDR3 is CASSEPGQGKYGYTF. CDR3 sequence (DNA): TGTGCCAGCAGTGAACCTGGACAGGGAAAGTATGGCTACACCTTC.

The chain combines TRBV10-3 with TRBJ2-7, with a weak D call TRBD1 (5 bases). This CDR3 contains 15 residues. V was pared by 6 bases and J by 3 bases, with 18 bases between. CDR1 is ENHRY and CDR2 is SYGVKD in the germline V gene. In DNA form, the CDR3 reads TGTGCCATCAGCGCAGGGTTTGGTTTTGGCTACGAGCAGTACTTC. The encoded protein is CAISAGFGFGYEQYF.

Here the CDR3 reads CASSPSAWDSPLHF. The CDR3 DNA follows: TGTGCCAGCAGCCCTAGTGCCTGGGATTCACCCCTCCACTTT. V is TRBV7-9 and J is TRBJ1-6; D unresolved. The germline CDR1 and CDR2 sequences are SEHNR and FQNEAQ (reference sequence). This CDR3 contains 14 residues. Trimming cost V 5 bases and J 8 bases, with 13 bases left between them.

The chain has TRBV7-2 and TRBJ1-5; D is undetermined. V lost 5 bases and J lost 3, with 14 bases in between. CDR3 length equals 15 residues. Germline V gives CDR1 SGHTA, CDR2 FQGNSA. This CDR3 is CASSPFNSLNQPQHF. The CDR3, as DNA: TGTGCCAGCAGCCCCTTTAACAGCCTCAATCAGCCCCAGCATTTT.

The rearrangement links TRBV28 to TRBJ2-7, with 10 nucleotides matching TRBD2. The V and J ends lost 6 bases and 9 bases, in that order; junction bases with no gene match: 5. The CDR3 consists of 12 residues. Germline loops: CDR1 MDHEN, CDR2 SYDVKM. In DNA form, the CDR3 reads TGTGCCAGCAGCTTAAGGACTAGCGGGCAGTACTTC. Protein: CASSLRTSGQYF.

This clone was seen once. The genes are TRBV3-1 (or the pseudogene TRBV3-2) and TRBJ1-6; D possibly corresponds to TRBD1 (6 bases). The CDR3 contains 14 residues. Trimming took 7 bases from V and 8 from J, leaving 15 bases between them. Per the germline V gene, CDR1 is LGHDT and CDR2 is YNNKEL (reference sequence). The CDR3 DNA reads TGTGCCAGCACCGGCAGGACAGTAGATTCACCCCTCCACTTT. Amino acids: CASTGRTVDSPLHF.

This chain connects TRBV7-2 to TRBJ2-3, with D possibly TRBD1 on 5 matching bases. Trimming cost V 5 bases and J 0 bases, with 12 bases left between them. Germline CDR1 SGHTA, CDR2 FQGNSA. This CDR3 comprises 15 residues. In DNA form, the CDR3 reads TGTGCCAGCAGCGAACAGGCGACTAGCACAGATACGCAGTATTTT. This gives the protein CASSEQATSTDTQYF.

The chain employs TRBV3-1 (or the pseudogene TRBV3-2) and TRBJ1-2; D gene ambiguous. Germline assignment: CDR1 LGHDT and CDR2 YNNKEL (reference sequence). The CDR3 sequence is 13 residues long. V was pared by 9 bases and J by 6 bases, with 17 bases between. The CDR3 nucleotides are TGTGCCAGATCTACTGGAGGCGGGAATGGCTACACCTTC. Its protein is CARSTGGGNGYTF.

The chain joins TRBV18 to TRBJ2-2, with a tentative D call TRBD1 (5 bases). CDR3 length: 13 amino acids. The V end was cut by 8 bases, the J end by 1 base, with 8 bases between. Germline V gene lookup returns CDR1 KGHSH and CDR2 LQKENI. The CDR3 nucleotides read TGTGCCAGCCAAGGACAGAACACCGGGGAGCTGTTTTTT. This encodes CASQGQNTGELFF.

The chain couples TRBV24-1 to TRBJ2-2, with a tentative D call TRBD1 (6 bases). CDR1 is KGHDR, CDR2 SFDVKD, per germline. The CDR3 runs 13 residues. The V gene lost 11 bases and the J gene lost 2 bases, with 11 bases spanning the gap. CDR3 region: CAIRDTNTGELFF. The CDR3 DNA follows: TGTGCCATCCGGGACACCAACACCGGGGAGCTGTTTTTT.

The V gene is TRBV28, the J gene TRBJ1-2; TRBD1 agrees at 9 bases. The germline V gene has CDR1 MDHEN and CDR2 SYDVKM. The J segment lost 2 bases and the V segment lost 5 bases, leaving 3 bases of the junction unmatched. The CDR3 sequence is 14 residues long. The CDR3 is CASSLGTGNYGYTF. DNA for the CDR3: TGTGCCAGCAGTCTGGGGACAGGGAACTATGGCTACACCTTC.

V is TRBV19 and J is TRBJ1-1; D is possibly TRBD1 (5 bases). V lost 2 bases, J lost 1 base, and 11 bases lay in between. This CDR3 spans 15 amino acids. CDR1 and CDR2 from the germline V gene are LNHDA and SQIVND (reference sequence). CDR3 coding DNA: TGTGCCAGTAGTATAACGTCGGGGGGGAACACTGAAGCTTTCTTT. This codes for CASSITSGGNTEAFF.

This clone has just one count. The V call is TRBV20-1, the J call TRBJ1-1, with unresolved D. Germline V lookup: CDR1 DFQATT, CDR2 SNEGSKA (reference sequence). CDR3 length equals 11 residues. V shed 2 bases and J shed 5 bases, with 6 bases lying between them. CDR3 region: CSARRETEAFF. The CDR3 DNA sequence: TGCAGTGCTAGACGGGAGACTGAAGCTTTCTTT.

This rearrangement joins TRBV29-1 to TRBJ1-1; TRBD1 aligns across 7 bases. The length of the CDR3 is 14 residues. V was clipped by 3 bases and J by 0 bases; unmatched bases: 4. Germline-derived CDR1 and CDR2 are SQVTM and ANQGSEA. CDR3 sequence reads: CSVDMDRMNTEAFF. CDR3 DNA: TGCAGCGTTGATATGGACAGGATGAACACTGAAGCTTTCTTT.

This clone was found a few times. The chain combines TRBV2 with TRBJ2-7; TRBD1 aligns across 7 bases. This CDR3 spans 14 amino acids. The germline V gene has CDR1 SNHLY and CDR2 FYNNEI. The ends lost 5 bases at V and 4 bases at J; junction bases unmatched: 8. The CDR3 sequence is CASSLPGQLYEQYF. CDR3 coding DNA: TGTGCCAGCAGTTTACCGGGACAGCTTTACGAGCAGTACTTC.